This section outlines one T cell receptor beta chain sequence together with its context. The source of the sample is a study of T cell responses to AZD1222 COVID-19 vaccine. Repertoires were generated with immunoSEQ multiplex PCR, while TCRdb's copy carries only in-frame clones and drops some. This sample has about 53,000 clones; 84% occur once, and the top ten carry roughly 30%. Trimming removed 0 bases from V and 4 bases from J; junction bases left unmatched: 4. The CDR3 consists of 15 residues. The V gene's germline CDR1 is SGHRS and CDR2 YFSETQ. Source: peripheral blood, taken on day 0 of AZD1222 vaccination. The V and J genes are TRBV5-1 and TRBJ1-2, with 9 bases aligning to TRBD1. The sequence came from an adult in good health. The CDR3 bases are TGCGCCAGCAGCTTGGCGACAGGGGGATCCTATGGCTACACCTTC. Translated, it gives CASSLATGGSYGYTF. Together with reference TRBV5-1 and TRBJ1-2, the CDR3 gives the full variable domain: KAGVTQTPRYLIKTRGQQVTLSCSPISGHRSVSWYQQTPGQGLQFLFEYFSETQRNKGNFPGRFSGRQFSNSRSEMNVSTLELGDSALYLCASSLATGGSYGYTFGSGTRLTVV.